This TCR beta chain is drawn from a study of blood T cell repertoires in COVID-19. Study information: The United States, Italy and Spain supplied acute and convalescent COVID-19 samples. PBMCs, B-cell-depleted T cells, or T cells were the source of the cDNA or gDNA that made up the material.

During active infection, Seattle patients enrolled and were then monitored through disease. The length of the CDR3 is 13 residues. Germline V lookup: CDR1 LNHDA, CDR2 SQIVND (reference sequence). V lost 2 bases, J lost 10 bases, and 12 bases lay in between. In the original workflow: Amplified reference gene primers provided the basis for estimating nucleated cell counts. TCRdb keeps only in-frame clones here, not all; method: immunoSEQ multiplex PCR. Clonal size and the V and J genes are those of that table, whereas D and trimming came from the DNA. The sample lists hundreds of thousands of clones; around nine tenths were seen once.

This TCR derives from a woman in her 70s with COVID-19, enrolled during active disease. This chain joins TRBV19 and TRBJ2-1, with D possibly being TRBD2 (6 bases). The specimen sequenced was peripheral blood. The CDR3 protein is CASSIKGAGEQFF. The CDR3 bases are TGTGCCAGTAGTATAAAGGGAGCGGGCGAGCAGTTCTTC.